These T cell receptor beta chains were read from a single sample in a study of T cell responses to AZD1222 COVID-19 vaccine. Assay used: immunoSEQ multiplex PCR; TCRdb lists only in-frame clones, some missing. This table holds roughly 150,000 clones, roughly nine tenths found once. Here the sequenced sample was peripheral blood, taken on day 0 of AZD1222 vaccination. These receptors came from an adult in good health. Each CDR3 is given with its conserved first and last residue. The order of the fields is V gene, J gene, CDR3 protein.

V: TRBV3-1/TRBV3-2; J: TRBJ2-7; CDR3: CASSLSYEQYF
V: TRBV7-2; J: TRBJ2-7; CDR3: CASSLGSYEQYF
V: TRBV6-2/TRBV6-3; J: TRBJ1-5; CDR3: CASSRAWTGGGQPQHF
V: TRBV27; J: TRBJ1-2; CDR3: CASSGFDRGDYGYTF
V: TRBV7-8; J: TRBJ1-2; CDR3: CASSLEVFEDGYTF
V: TRBV2; J: TRBJ2-7; CDR3: CASSRTRYEQYF
V: TRBV6-2/TRBV6-3; J: TRBJ1-1; CDR3: CASSYTGDRTEAFF
V: TRBV10-3; J: TRBJ2-2; CDR3: CAISPGQYTGELFF
V: TRBV5-4; J: TRBJ1-4; CDR3: CASSSRGIEKLFF
V: TRBV20-1; J: TRBJ2-7; CDR3: CSASLTGDVEYF
V: TRBV5-1; J: TRBJ2-3; CDR3: CASSLVIQGANTQYF
V: TRBV29-1; J: TRBJ2-1; CDR3: CSVEIRDRVFVEQFF
V: TRBV28; J: TRBJ1-1; CDR3: CASSLREGSLNTEAFF
V: TRBV6-5; J: TRBJ1-2; CDR3: CASSYRQGAQGGYTF
V: TRBV28; J: TRBJ1-5; CDR3: CASSFGGTFSNQPQHF
V: TRBV20-1; J: TRBJ2-3; CDR3: CSASLNTDTQYF
V: TRBV12-3/TRBV12-4; J: TRBJ2-7; CDR3: CASSFGRAYEQYF